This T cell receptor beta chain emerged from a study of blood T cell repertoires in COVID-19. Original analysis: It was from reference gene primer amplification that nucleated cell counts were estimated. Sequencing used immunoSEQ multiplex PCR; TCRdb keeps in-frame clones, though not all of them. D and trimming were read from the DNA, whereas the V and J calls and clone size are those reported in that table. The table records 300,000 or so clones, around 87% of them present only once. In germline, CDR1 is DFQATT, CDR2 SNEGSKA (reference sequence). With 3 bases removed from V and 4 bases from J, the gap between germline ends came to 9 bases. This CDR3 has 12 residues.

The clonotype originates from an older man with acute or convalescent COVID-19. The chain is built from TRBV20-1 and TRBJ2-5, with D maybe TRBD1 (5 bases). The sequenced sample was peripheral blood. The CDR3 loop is CSASIQGETQYF. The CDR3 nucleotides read TGCAGTGCTAGTATCCAGGGAGAGACCCAGTACTTC.